This T cell receptor beta chain was recorded in a study of blood T cell repertoires in COVID-19. About the research overall: Sources were T cells, B-cell-depleted T cells, or PBMCs; the material itself was cDNA or gDNA.

The trim removed 2 bases at V and 9 bases at J, leaving 7 bases unmatched. Germline CDR1 and CDR2: WNHNN and SYGVQD (reference sequence). This CDR3 comprises 15 residues. Profiling relied on immunoSEQ multiplex PCR, and the TCRdb table lists in-frame clones only, not all of them. Among about 90,000 clones, around 90% were seen once, and the ten largest hold roughly 1.8%. This clone was recorded once. Input material: peripheral blood. The chain combines TRBV10-1 with TRBJ2-1; TRBD1 matches at 10 bases. This clonotype originated in a human donor with active COVID-19. The donor label of this sample is uncertain. CDR3 coding DNA: TGCGCCAGCAGTGAGGGACGGACAGGGGGAAGTGAGCAGTTCTTC. Its translation is CASSEGRTGGSEQFF.